One and the same sample provided the 18 T cell receptor beta chains below, sequenced in a study of T cells after yellow fever vaccination. TCRdb re-derived calls from the 5' RACE reads in MiXCR, one entry per CDR3 protein. The table records some 550,000 distinct CDR3 sequences, roughly 21% of them present only once. Sequenced here: PBMCs, sampled 15 days after the yellow fever booster vaccination. The receptor set was obtained from a man aged 25 to 40 who received the YFV17D yellow fever vaccine.

The genes are TRBV10-3 and TRBJ2-7, with TRBD1 identical over 10 bases. The CDR3 sequence is 12 residues long. Trimming removed 6 bases from V and 6 bases from J; junction bases left unmatched: 2. Germline assignment: CDR1 ENHRY and CDR2 SYGVKD. The CDR3 sequence is CAIRGTGAEQYF. The CDR3 bases are TGTGCCATCAGGGGGACAGGGGCCGAGCAGTACTTC.

There are a few counts of this clonotype. Germline is not matched at one junction end, which may reflect a read error. The genes are TRBV20-1 and TRBJ2-3, with TRBD2 identical over 14 bases. Germline-derived CDR1 and CDR2 are DFQATT and SNEGSKA (reference sequence). The CDR3 has 16 amino acids. CDR3 nucleotide sequence: TGCTGTGCTGAAGGACTAGCGGGAGGCCACACAGATACGCAGTATTTT. Its protein is CCAEGLAGGHTDTQYF.

This sequence joins TRBV15 and TRBJ1-1, with 7 bases aligning to TRBD1. Germline V CDR1 and CDR2: LNHNV, YYDKDF (reference sequence). The trim removed 3 bases at V and 7 bases at J, leaving 2 bases unmatched. The CDR3 has 12 residues. The CDR3 reads CATSSGTVEAFF. The CDR3 DNA reads as TGTGCCACCAGCAGCGGGACAGTTGAAGCTTTCTTT.

This clonotype has only a few counts. The J gene is TRBJ2-2, the V gene TRBV6-1, with D possibly being TRBD1 (5 bases). Germline CDR1 is MNHNS and CDR2 is SASEGT. Trimming cost V 7 bases and J 3 bases, with 12 bases left between them. The CDR3 is made up of 14 amino acids. The CDR3: CASTEGAHTGELFF. In DNA form, the CDR3 reads TGTGCCAGCACGGAAGGGGCCCACACCGGGGAGCTGTTTTTT.

The chain uses TRBV2 and TRBJ1-2; possible D gene TRBD1, 6 bases. The CDR3 length is 13 residues. The V and J ends lost 4 bases and 4 bases respectively, with 10 bases between them. Germline CDR1 reads SNHLY; CDR2 reads FYNNEI. The CDR3 nucleotides read TGTGCCAGCAGTGGACAGGATCCCTATGGCTACACCTTC. Residues: CASSGQDPYGYTF. The full variable domain, its missing parts supplied by reference TRBV2 and TRBJ1-2, is EPEVTQTPSHQVTQMGQEVILRCVPISNHLYFYWYRQILGQKVEFLVSFYNNEISEKSEIFDDQFSVERPDGSNFTLKIRSTKLEDSAMYFCASSGQDPYGYTFGSGTRLTVV.

This chain joins TRBV2 and TRBJ2-3, with 7 bases matching TRBD2. This CDR3 spans 15 amino acids. Looked up from germline, CDR1 is SNHLY and CDR2 is FYNNEI. V dropped 7 bases and J dropped 6; count of bases not matched to a gene: 13. Here the CDR3 DNA reads TGTGCCAGCACCTCCCGGGGCGGGAGTGAGGATACGCAGTATTTT. Its protein is CASTSRGGSEDTQYF.

This clonotype occurred a few times. CDR3 bases: TGTGCCAGCAGCTTAGGTCTGGGACCCTCCTACGAGCAGTACTTC. As protein: CASSLGLGPSYEQYF. This chain connects TRBV11-3 to TRBJ2-7; D tentatively fits TRBD1 or TRBD2 (5 bases each). Trimming cost V 1 base and J 0 bases, with 10 bases left between them. This CDR3 is 15 amino acids long. From germline, CDR1 is SGHNT and CDR2 YENEEA.

This clonotype was counted between two and nine times. The chain is built from TRBV12-3 or TRBV12-4 and TRBJ1-4; 10 bases align to TRBD1. V was pared by 6 bases and J by 4 bases, with 5 bases of the junction left unmatched. The CDR3 extends over 15 amino acids. CDR3 DNA: TGTGCCAGCAGCGCCCGGGACAGGGGTAATGAAAAACTGTTTTTT. Protein sequence: CASSARDRGNEKLFF.

This chain joins TRBV7-8 and TRBJ2-7; 7 bases map to TRBD2. The V and J ends lost 5 bases and 0 bases, in that order; junction bases with no gene match: 7. CDR1 and CDR2 (germline): SGHVS, FQNEAQ. The CDR3 has 15 amino acids. The CDR3 sequence is CASSPRSGSSYEQYF. In nucleotides, the CDR3 is TGTGCCAGCAGCCCCCGTAGCGGGTCCTCCTACGAGCAGTACTTC.

This clonotype was counted a few times. The chain links TRBV7-2 to TRBJ2-7, with D unresolved. The V gene's germline CDR1 is SGHTA and CDR2 FQGNSA. The CDR3 totals 13 residues. V gave up 5 bases and J gave up 0 bases, with 8 bases separating them. CDR3 region: CASSQRSSYEQYF. The CDR3 nucleotides are TGTGCCAGCAGCCAGAGGTCCTCCTACGAGCAGTACTTC.

This chain links TRBV5-1 with TRBJ2-7; D remains ambiguous. This CDR3 is 15 amino acids long. Trimming left V 0 bases short and J 3 bases short, with 13 bases between. Germline loops: CDR1 SGHRS, CDR2 YFSETQ. The CDR3 DNA reads as TGCGCCAGCAGCTTGGTCTCGGACCCCTACTACGAGCAGTACTTC. Amino acids: CASSLVSDPYYEQYF. The full variable domain, completed using reference TRBV5-1 and TRBJ2-7, is KAGVTQTPRYLIKTRGQQVTLSCSPISGHRSVSWYQQTPGQGLQFLFEYFSETQRNKGNFPGRFSGRQFSNSRSEMNVSTLELGDSALYLCASSLVSDPYYEQYFGPGTRLTVT.

V and J are TRBV12-3 or TRBV12-4 and TRBJ2-2; TRBD2 might be the D (5 bases). V lost 3 bases to trimming and J lost 4 bases, with 21 bases between them. The length of the CDR3 is 18 residues. CDR3 in amino acids: CASSFRRPEQGSTGELFF. As DNA, the CDR3 is TGTGCCAGCAGTTTTCGCAGGCCCGAACAAGGGAGCACCGGGGAGCTGTTTTTT.

Here the CDR3 reads CASSFGGGGTEAFF. DNA for the CDR3: TGTGCCAGCAGTTTTGGTGGGGGGGGCACTGAAGCTTTCTTT. The V and J genes are TRBV12-3 or TRBV12-4 and TRBJ1-1, with a tentative D call TRBD1 (5 bases). The CDR3 length is 14 residues. The germline V and J ends were trimmed by 3 bases and 4 bases, with 12 bases remaining between them.

A note on this clonotype: A clone one base away is much larger, so this may be a read error. This rearrangement joins TRBV28 to TRBJ2-1, with D unresolved. The V gene's germline CDR1 is MDHEN and CDR2 SYDVKM. Deletions cut 3 bases from V and 10 bases from J, with 4 bases between. The length of the CDR3 is 10 residues. CDR3 in DNA: TGTGCCAGCAGTTTCGGGGAGCAGTTCTTC. It translates to CASSFGEQFF.

The chain has TRBV12-3 or TRBV12-4 and TRBJ2-6; no reliable D call. There are 15 residues in the CDR3. V shed 4 bases and J shed 0 bases, with 7 bases lying between them. The chain's CDR3 is CASSSILSGANVLTF. DNA of the CDR3: TGTGCCAGCAGTTCAATCCTCTCTGGGGCCAACGTCCTGACTTTC.

This clonotype was seen more than once but under ten times. V usage is TRBV18 and J usage is TRBJ2-7, with D perhaps given as TRBD1 or TRBD2 (5 bases each). With 3 bases removed from V and 5 bases from J, the gap between germline ends came to 17 bases. CDR1 and CDR2 (germline): KGHSH, LQKENI. This CDR3 comprises 15 residues. The CDR3 DNA follows: TGTGCCAGCTCACCGATACCGGGACCTGAGCACGAGCAGTACTTC. This translates into CASSPIPGPEHEQYF.

This clonotype has just a few counts. V gene TRBV5-1 combines with J gene TRBJ2-1, with 9 nucleotides matching TRBD1. The CDR3 runs 14 residues. Germline CDR1 is SGHRS and CDR2 is YFSETQ. V lost 4 bases to trimming and J lost 8 bases; unmatched junction nucleotides: 7. As DNA, the CDR3 is TGCGCCAGCAGCCTTGGACAGGGGATGTATGAGCAGTTCTTC. It codes for CASSLGQGMYEQFF.

Only a few counts were recorded for this clonotype. The rearrangement joins TRBV7-8 to TRBJ1-1; D is perhaps TRBD1 (5 bases). Looked up from germline, CDR1 is SGHVS and CDR2 is FQNEAQ. The CDR3 is made up of 15 amino acids. The V gene lost 2 bases and the J gene lost 1 base, with 11 bases spanning the gap. The CDR3 protein is CASSLLGVGNTEAFF. The CDR3 DNA follows: TGTGCCAGCAGCTTATTAGGGGTCGGGAACACTGAAGCTTTCTTT.